The 27 T cell receptor beta chains reported below all come from one sample, sequenced in a study of control samples from healthy donors and cancer patients. The repertoire was sequenced with immunoSEQ multiplex PCR; TCRdb's copy has only in-frame clones and lacks some. In all, the sample yields about 200,000 clones. Sequenced sample: blood. The receptors were gathered from a woman aged 25 to 45 in good health.

The chain carries TRBV6-4 and TRBJ2-1, with 9 positions matching TRBD2. The V gene's germline CDR1 is MRHNA and CDR2 SNTAGT. This CDR3 is built from 16 residues. After removal of 3 bases from V and 7 bases from J, the junction contained 10 bases not matched to a gene. The CDR3 region has the DNA TGTGCCAGCAGTGATGACCCAGCGGGGGGAGGGAATGAGCAGTTCTTC. Translated, it gives CASSDDPAGGGNEQFF.

The genes are TRBV19 and TRBJ2-2; tentative D call: TRBD2 (7 bases). Germline-derived CDR1 and CDR2 are LNHDA and SQIVND (reference sequence). The CDR3 consists of 15 residues. The V gene lost 3 bases and the J gene lost 5 bases, with 13 bases spanning the gap. The CDR3 DNA is TGTGCCAGTAGTATTAACAGGGAGGGTACCGGGGAGCTGTTTTTT. As protein: CASSINREGTGELFF.

The chain joins TRBV18 to TRBJ1-2; possibly TRBD1 for D (6 bases). The CDR3 is 13 residues long. The V end was cut by 2 bases, the J end by 8 bases, with 12 bases between. From germline, CDR1 is KGHSH and CDR2 LQKENI. The CDR3: CASSPRTVEGYTF. The CDR3 nucleotides read TGTGCCAGCTCACCAAGGACAGTAGAAGGCTACACCTTC. The whole variable domain, remainder taken from reference TRBV18 and TRBJ1-2, is NAGVMQNPRHLVRRRGQEARLRCSPMKGHSHVYWYRQLPEEGLKFMVYLQKENIIDESGMPKERFSAEFPKEGPSILRIQQVVRGDSAAYFCASSPRTVEGYTFGSGTRLTVV.

V gene TRBV29-1 combines with J gene TRBJ2-5; a weak D match, TRBD2 (7 bases). The CDR3 is 17 residues long. The V gene's germline CDR1 is SQVTM and CDR2 ANQGSEA. The V and J ends lost 5 bases and 2 bases respectively, with 24 bases between them. CDR3 coding DNA: TGCAGCGTTAAGGGCTCAGATGGGGGGGGGCCTCAAGAGACCCAGTACTTC. Its protein is CSVKGSDGGGPQETQYF.

The V and J genes are TRBV2 and TRBJ1-2; TRBD1 matches 7 bases. This CDR3 comprises 13 residues. Trimming cost V 1 base and J 4 bases; bases outside gene matches: 0. CDR1 and CDR2 from the germline V gene are SNHLY and FYNNEI. The CDR3 protein is CASSEGDSYGYTF. The CDR3 DNA is TGTGCCAGCAGTGAAGGGGACAGCTATGGCTACACCTTC.

The V call is TRBV3-1 (or the pseudogene TRBV3-2), the J call TRBJ2-7; 8 bases are a match to TRBD1. Germline V lookup: CDR1 LGHDT, CDR2 YNNKEL (reference sequence). J lost 11 bases, V lost 2 bases, and 8 bases had no gene match. The CDR3 totals 13 residues. CDR3 DNA sequence: TGTGCCAGCAGCCAAAGTCAGGACAGGGTGGAGTACTTC. This sequence encodes CASSQSQDRVEYF.

The chain joins TRBV6-1 to TRBJ1-2; the D is unclear. Trimming took off 2 bases at V and 4 bases at J, with 14 bases between the two ends. CDR3 length equals 15 residues. Per the germline V gene, CDR1 is MNHNS and CDR2 is SASEGT. The CDR3 here is CASSETPPGPYGYTF. The CDR3, as DNA: TGTGCCAGCAGTGAAACCCCACCCGGCCCCTATGGCTACACCTTC.

The V call is TRBV28, the J call TRBJ1-1; a weak D match, TRBD1 (6 bases). V lost 4 bases and J lost 0, with 12 bases in between. The CDR3 length is 15 residues. CDR1 MDHEN and CDR2 SYDVKM come from the germline V gene. The CDR3 loop is CASSSLRGVNTEAFF. In nucleotides, the CDR3 is TGTGCCAGCAGTTCCCTTAGGGGGGTGAACACTGAAGCTTTCTTT. The whole variable domain, remainder taken from reference TRBV28 and TRBJ1-1, is DVKVTQSSRYLVKRTGEKVFLECVQDMDHENMFWYRQDPGLGLRLIYFSYDVKMKEKGDIPEGYSVSREKKERFSLILESASTNQTSMYLCASSSLRGVNTEAFFGQGTRLTVV.

CDR3 amino acids: CASSQTSGPYNEQFF. The CDR3 DNA reads TGTGCCAGCAGCCAGACTAGCGGGCCGTACAATGAGCAGTTCTTC. V and J are TRBV7-3 and TRBJ2-1; 10 nucleotides line up with TRBD2. V was clipped by 5 bases and J by 4 bases; unmatched bases: 5. This CDR3 contains 15 residues. Germline CDR1 SGHTA, CDR2 FQGTGA.

The chain combines TRBV5-4 with TRBJ1-2, with 7 bases matching TRBD1. After removal of 2 bases from V and 0 bases from J, the junction contained 10 bases not matched to a gene. Germline-derived CDR1 and CDR2 are SGHNT and YYREEE (reference sequence). The length of the CDR3 is 17 residues. The CDR3 spells CASSLGGTVNSNYGYTF. The DNA of the CDR3 is TGTGCCAGCAGCTTAGGGGGGACAGTTAACTCTAACTATGGCTACACCTTC.

CDR3 bases: TGCGCCAGCAGCGTACAGGGGTCTAATGAAAAACTGTTTTTT. Translated: CASSVQGSNEKLFF. This sequence joins TRBV5-1 and TRBJ1-4, with 7 bases fitting TRBD1. The CDR3 is made up of 14 amino acids. From germline, CDR1 is SGHRS and CDR2 YFSETQ. Trimming cost V 4 bases and J 3 bases; bases outside gene matches: 3.

The chain has TRBV10-2 and TRBJ2-3; 13 bases align to TRBD2. Germline CDR1 and CDR2: WSHSY and SAAADI. V was clipped by 11 bases and J by 4 bases; unmatched bases: 6. The CDR3 runs 14 residues. CDR3 coding DNA: TGCGCCGGGGGGACTAGCGGGGTGTCAGATACGCAGTATTTT. It is translated as CAGGTSGVSDTQYF.

The rearrangement uses TRBV28 and TRBJ1-5; no firm D call. The V end lost 6 bases, the J end lost 3 bases, and 3 bases lay between the germline ends. The CDR3 runs 11 residues. Germline V gene data show CDR1 as MDHEN and CDR2 as SYDVKM. DNA of the CDR3: TGTGCCAGCAGCATCAATCAGCCCCAGCATTTT. Its protein is CASSINQPQHF.

This chain uses TRBV12-3 or TRBV12-4 with TRBJ2-3; either TRBD1 or TRBD2 may fit D (5 bases each). V gave up 6 bases and J gave up 6 bases, with 13 bases separating them. CDR3 length equals 13 residues. The DNA for the CDR3 is TGTGCCAGCAGCCCCTGGGGGATGGATACGCAGTATTTT. Protein product: CASSPWGMDTQYF.

V and J are TRBV4-1 and TRBJ2-3; 7 bases match TRBD1. In germline, CDR1 is MGHRA, CDR2 YSYEKL. After removal of 1 base from V and 4 bases from J, the junction contained 5 bases not matched to a gene. The CDR3 totals 15 residues. The CDR3 region is CASSQGQGGPDTQYF. Written as DNA, the CDR3 is TGCGCCAGCAGCCAAGGACAGGGCGGTCCAGATACGCAGTATTTT.

The chain is built from TRBV28 and TRBJ1-6; possible D gene TRBD1, 6 bases. Between the trimmed V and J ends, which lost 2 bases and 8 bases, there was a span of 16 bases. CDR1 is MDHEN and CDR2 is SYDVKM in the germline V gene. This CDR3 contains 16 residues. The CDR3 sequence: CASSLGTGPRYSPLHF. The CDR3 DNA reads as TGTGCCAGCAGTTTAGGAACAGGGCCGCGATATTCACCCCTCCACTTT.

The J gene is TRBJ1-1, the V gene TRBV18; a weak D match, TRBD1 (5 bases). This CDR3 comprises 15 residues. V was cut by 3 bases and J by 1 base, with 12 bases left in between. Per germline, CDR1 KGHSH and CDR2 LQKENI. The CDR3 DNA sequence: TGTGCCAGCTCACCGTTTCCACAGGAGAACACTGAAGCTTTCTTT. Protein: CASSPFPQENTEAFF.

This chain's CDR3 is CASSLGTVAEAFF. The CDR3 DNA reads TGTGCCAGCAGCTTAGGGACAGTGGCTGAAGCTTTCTTT. The chain recombines TRBV7-6 with TRBJ1-1, with D possibly TRBD1 on 6 matching bases. CDR1 is SGHVS and CDR2 is FNYEAQ in the germline V gene. Trimming pared 1 base from V and 6 bases from J, leaving 9 bases between. The CDR3 consists of 13 residues.

This rearrangement joins TRBV4-1 to TRBJ2-7; D not resolved. Trimming removed 0 bases from V and 0 bases from J, with 3 bases in between. Germline assignment: CDR1 MGHRA and CDR2 YSYEKL. The CDR3 totals 13 residues. The CDR3 reads CASSQEVSYEQYF. The CDR3 coding sequence is TGCGCCAGCAGCCAAGAGGTCTCCTACGAGCAGTACTTC.

This chain connects TRBV19 to TRBJ2-5; tentative D call: TRBD1 (8 bases). This CDR3 is 15 amino acids long. V gave up 3 bases and J gave up 5 bases, with 16 bases separating them. Germline CDR1 and CDR2: LNHDA and SQIVND (reference sequence). CDR3 region: CASSIPDRGGETQYF. The DNA of the CDR3 is TGTGCCAGTAGTATCCCTGACAGGGGAGGGGAGACCCAGTACTTC.

This chain connects TRBV5-1 to TRBJ2-5, with a tentative D call TRBD2 (5 bases). V gave up 5 bases and J gave up 4 bases, with 18 bases separating them. Germline CDR1 is SGHRS and CDR2 is YFSETQ. The CDR3 has 15 residues. CDR3: CASRAGAGDLETQYF. DNA of the CDR3: TGCGCCAGCAGGGCGGGCGCCGGAGACTTAGAGACCCAGTACTTC.

The chain links TRBV16 to TRBJ2-4; 10 bases are a match to TRBD2. Germline V gives CDR1 KGHSY, CDR2 FQNENV. The CDR3 covers 18 residues. With 0 bases clipped from V and 2 bases from J, the junction kept 7 bases outside the gene matches. CDR3 nucleotides: TGTGCCAGCAGCCAATCTGGGGCTAGCGGGGGCCCCAAAAACATTCAGTACTTC. Its protein product is CASSQSGASGGPKNIQYF.

The chain employs TRBV7-8 and TRBJ1-6; D not resolved. Germline CDR1 SGHVS, CDR2 FQNEAQ. This CDR3 comprises 16 residues. The V gene lost 4 bases and the J gene lost 6 bases, with 16 bases spanning the gap. As DNA, the CDR3 is TGTGCCAGCAGCTCCACTCGTCACGAGGGTAATTCACCCCTCCACTTT. Translated, it gives CASSSTRHEGNSPLHF.

CDR3 in DNA: TGTGCCAGCAGTTTAAGAGGGGATGGCTACACCTTC. It is translated as CASSLRGDGYTF. The chain carries TRBV12-3 or TRBV12-4 and TRBJ1-2, with D possibly matching TRBD1 (5 bases). This CDR3 comprises 12 residues. Trimming took off 2 bases at V and 6 bases at J, with 7 bases between the two ends.

The rearrangement joins TRBV6-6 to TRBJ1-6; D is undetermined. The CDR3 consists of 14 residues. V was trimmed by 6 bases and J by 8 bases, leaving 14 bases between them. Per the germline V gene, CDR1 is MNHNY and CDR2 is SVGAGI (reference sequence). CDR3 coding DNA: TGTGCCAGCAGCCTAGTGGGCCGGGATTCACCCCTCCACTTT. Protein product: CASSLVGRDSPLHF.

V is TRBV15 and J is TRBJ1-5; D ambiguous. Trimming cost V 4 bases and J 0 bases, with 7 bases left between them. The CDR3 contains 14 residues. Germline-derived CDR1 and CDR2 are LNHNV and YYDKDF (reference sequence). CDR3 protein: CATSNQHSNQPQHF. The CDR3 region has the DNA TGTGCCACCAGCAACCAGCATAGCAATCAGCCCCAGCATTTT.

The rearrangement uses TRBV29-1 and TRBJ1-5; D remains ambiguous. Germline values: CDR1 SQVTM, CDR2 ANQGSEA. This CDR3 has 12 amino acids. V was cut by 4 bases and J by 4 bases, with 8 bases left in between. This chain's CDR3 is CSVGGVNQPQHF. The CDR3 nucleotides are TGCAGCGTTGGAGGTGTAAATCAGCCCCAGCATTTT.